This T cell receptor beta chain was identified in a study of cytomegalovirus exposure and HLA in healthy donors (dated by TCRdb to 2016 to 2017). For the wider study: According to an earlier analysis of several hundred of the donors, about 179 million T cells yielded over 100 million unique TCR beta sequences and more than 250 Gb of sequence data. HLA typing included class I and class II loci at four-digit resolution. A later analysis re-examined previously published TCR beta repertoires from over 500 donors and added high-resolution HLA genotyping to investigate patterns of TCR occurrence. The study combined high-throughput TCR immunosequencing, statistical association of individual TCRs with disease status, and machine learning to predict cytomegalovirus infection status. Of the approximately 370 genotyped donors, roughly 76% were placed in the genetic ancestry cluster associated with self-reported Caucasian donors. Across some 400 genotyped donors of the cohort, an average of approximately 240,000 unique TCR beta nucleotide sequences per donor were sequenced, and approximately 19% of those sequences were non-productive. An earlier analysis of 500 to 650 of the donors applied high-throughput TCR beta sequencing to assess whether each TCR beta V gene segment acted as functional or pseudogenic. Donor age, sex, ethnicity and CMV serostatus were collected together with the repertoire data. The study aimed to test whether cataloging public T cell receptors could reveal signatures of past pathogen exposure. In a later genetic analysis, genome-wide SNP genotypes for about 60% of the 666 donors were used, and that subset was treated as a discovery cohort. The study used immunosequencing to profile the T cell repertoires of 600 to 850 subjects and linked those repertoires to cytomegalovirus serostatus. Several DR-DQ haplotypes were handled as single units for association and clustering, since linkage in the cohort was strong. About 280 gigabases of sequencing data and tens of millions of unique TCR sequences were included in an early release covering roughly 600 HLA-typed donors. The number of donors typed differed by locus, with about 629-640 for A, B, C, DRB1 and DQB1, around 520 for DQA1, 600 to 610 for DPA1, and around 460 for DPB1. The later analysis used no new phenotypic data to find candidate immune exposures, relying instead on TCR beta sequences and their occurrence across donors. In addition to the first cohort of 666 subjects, a separate validation cohort of 120 different subjects was used. Every repertoire in the discovery cohort had been generated on one and the same sequencing platform. Overall study results and their limits: The earlier analysis of almost 600 of the donors excluded 15 to 20 rarely observed V segments, including chromosome 9 orphons, because counts were too low. Immune exposure information for the cohort was limited to CMV serostatus. In a later analysis, over 15,000 TCR beta sequences were associated with specific HLA alleles at a false discovery rate of 0.05. The authors suggested that the approach could potentially be extended to other disease states and immunological phenotypes. In vitro tests confirmed that a few of the cytomegalovirus-associated TCR beta chains recognize cytomegalovirus antigens. A later genetic analysis associated a missense DCLRE1C variant with V-gene and J-gene trimming of TCR beta chains, and an independent cohort replicated the association. This cohort had only TCR beta chains sequenced, and the lack of alpha or paired-chain data limited which features could be detected. A further reported finding was that TCR beta sequences accurately predicted the HLA-A and HLA-B alleles for most subjects in the first cohort. Across donors, most TCR sequences were observed very rarely, whereas some public TCRs were present in many individuals. Because HLA typing was unavailable for some donors at each locus, only the typed subset was used in association tests. Strong co-occurrence of HLA alleles, especially DR and DQ, made assigning TCR associations to individual alleles difficult. A later analysis found that TCR association rates varied across HLA loci, with DRB1 alleles showing the most associated TCRs and HLA-C alleles the fewest. The classifier was reported to diagnose cytomegalovirus status with high specificity and sensitivity in both the original cohort and the validation cohort. A later analysis found that most CMV-associated TCR beta chains appeared HLA-restricted, with HLA associations seemingly driven largely by CMV exposure. The 87-base-pair reads could not distinguish some IMGT-functional V segments, including TRBV6-2 and TRBV6-3, so those segments were excluded. In the study, about 150 TCR beta chains were listed as associated with cytomegalovirus. Sequencing depth was assumed to be roughly uniform across donors in the presence/absence analyses, though that assumption may not hold. In a later analysis, several top co-occurrence clusters were reported to appear linked to parvovirus B19, influenza, CMV and Epstein-Barr virus. In an earlier analysis of fewer than 700 of the donors, most TCR beta V segments appeared in productive rearrangements about 90% or about 30% of the time, broadly matching IMGT annotations. A cluster of highly shared sequence variants was judged likely to represent a technical artifact of the sequencing pipeline. Compared with equally common non-associated chains, HLA-associated TCR beta chains in a later analysis were more clonally expanded and had lower generation probabilities. In a later genetic analysis, fewer N-insertions in productive TCRs were reported among donors in an Asian-associated ancestry cluster than the approximately 710-donor mean. Correlated functional status among segregating V segments might reflect linkage disequilibrium, but an unknown experimental factor could not be ruled out.

Of note for this clone: The antigen it binds to is not known. No much larger clone exists at a distance of one base, and base qualities are not known.

Libraries were prepared through the immunoSEQ multiplex PCR assay. For the multiplex PCR, a mixture combining 60 forward primers for TCR Vbeta segments and 13 reverse primers for TCR Jbeta segments was used. The CDR3 region of rearranged TCR beta genes was amplified from genomic DNA by a multiplex PCR assay. The Illumina HiSeq System was used to sequence the amplified TCR beta libraries as 87-base-pair reads. The published analysis was carried out like this. A later analysis tallied tens of millions of unique TCR beta chains across the approximately 670 repertoires, and about 10 million of those chains were shared by two or more donors. A nearest-neighbor algorithm error-corrected the raw reads and collapsed the reads into unique sequences, merging closely related sequences to remove PCR and sequencing errors. Alignment of CDR3 sequences to IMGT reference sequences was used to assign V, D and J gene segments. For a sequence to be retained, a match of at least six nucleotides to both a V gene segment and a J gene segment was required. Rearrangements were called productive when the CDR3 lacked stop codons and stayed in frame with V and J; all others were non-productive. Following IMGT convention, CDR3 was defined as the stretch from the second conserved V-encoded cysteine up to the conserved J-encoded phenylalanine. The earlier analysis of a few hundred of the donors excluded sequences that lacked an unambiguous match to a single V gene segment. An earlier analysis of a few hundred of the donors called V segments functional above 56.7% productive rearrangements and segregating when the between-donor standard deviation exceeded 5%. A statistical classification framework was built for diagnosing cytomegalovirus status from the catalog of TCR beta chain sequences. In a later analysis, TCR nucleotide sequences were compared against IMGT/GENE-DB human TR gene sequences so that V and J genes could be assigned. In a later analysis, CDR3 sequences and most-parsimonious VDJ recombination scenarios were assigned using the TCRdist pipeline. A later analysis defined each TCR beta chain by its CDR3 amino acid sequence plus V-gene family, and excluded reads lacking a unique V-gene family. To address suspected cross-contamination and a sequencing artifact, a later analysis removed roughly 640 highly shared, low-generation-probability nucleotide sequences. For each public chain, a later analysis derived a clonal expansion index from normalized ranks of inferred template counts within each repertoire. A later analysis computed generation probabilities with a VDJ recombination model fitted to out-of-frame rearrangements, and checked the results against IGoR. In a later analysis, hypergeometric tests were used to score TCR-TCR, TCR-HLA and TCR-CMV co-occurrence, with a repertoire-size bias correction applied to TCR pairs. To estimate false discovery rates, a later analysis permuted the HLA or CMV assignments 20 times. In a later analysis, co-occurring TCRs were grouped with DBSCAN, and TCRdist sequence similarity was added when clustering was performed within HLA-allele-positive subsets. Repertoires with fewer than 30,000 or more than 120,000 public chains were left out of co-occurrence clustering, as were four to six repertoires with anomalous nucleotide sharing. Here the immuneACCESS table is served through TCRdb, limited to in-frame sequences with V and J called. Missing clones are a known gap in these copies; in checked studies unresolved V genes cover under half, and the rest lacks a known reason. V and J calls plus clone size are reproduced from that table; the DNA served to infer D and trimming. For this sample there are tens of thousands of clones; 69% appear just once. In total, the top ten clones hold roughly 2.8% of the sample.

From the cysteine up to the phenylalanine, the CDR3 has a length of 14 residues. Only the CDR3 part of the read is kept: 42 bases, read in frame from the first base. Based on the germline V gene, the CDR1 and CDR2 sequences are SGHRS and YFSETQ. V lost 5 bases and J lost 0 bases, and the count of bases not matched to a germline gene is 4. In total, approximately 610 healthy bone marrow donors made up the cohort. Cohort members were all nominally healthy when sampled, although unrecorded immune exposures were likely present. The donor was CMV seronegative and belonged to the group of around 350 seronegative cohort members. Each donor provided a peripheral blood sample, and peripheral blood mononuclear cells were used for TCR beta sequencing. The Qiagen DNeasy Blood Extraction Kit was used to extract genomic DNA from the blood cell samples.

The sequence joins TRBV5-1 to TRBJ1-1; TRBD1 lines up with 7 middle nucleotides. Sample: PBMCs. This TCR was sampled from a man in his forties or fifties in good health and CMV-seronegative. In nucleotide form, the sequence is TGCGCCAGCAGAAGGGACAGATTGAACACTGAAGCTTTCTTT. This sequence encodes CASRRDRLNTEAFF. Extended through the reference TRBV5-1 and TRBJ1-1 proteins, this CDR3 yields the full variable domain: KAGVTQTPRYLIKTRGQQVTLSCSPISGHRSVSWYQQTPGQGLQFLFEYFSETQRNKGNFPGRFSGRQFSNSRSEMNVSTLELGDSALYLCASRRDRLNTEAFFGQGTRLTVV.